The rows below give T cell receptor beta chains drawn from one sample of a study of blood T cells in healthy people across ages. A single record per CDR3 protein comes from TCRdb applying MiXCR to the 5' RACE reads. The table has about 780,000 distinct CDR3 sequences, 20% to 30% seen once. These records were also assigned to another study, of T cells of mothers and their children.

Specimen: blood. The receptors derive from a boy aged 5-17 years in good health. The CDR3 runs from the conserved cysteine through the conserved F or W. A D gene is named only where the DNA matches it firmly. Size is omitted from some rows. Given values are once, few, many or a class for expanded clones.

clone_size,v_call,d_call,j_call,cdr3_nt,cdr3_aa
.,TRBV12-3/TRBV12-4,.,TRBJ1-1,TGTGCCAGCACCCTGAGCGGGGGTTTTAACACTGAAGCTTTCTTT,CASTLSGGFNTEAFF
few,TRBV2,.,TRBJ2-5,TGTGCCAGCTCGACAGGTCCACAAGAGACCCAGTACTTC,CASSTGPQETQYF
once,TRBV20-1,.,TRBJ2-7,TGCAGTGCTAGAGATCCGGAAGCGACCCGCTACGAGCAGTACTTC,CSARDPEATRYEQYF
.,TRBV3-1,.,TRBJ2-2,TGTGCCAGCAGCGACTTGGGAAAGACCGGGGAGCTGTTTTTT,CASSDLGKTGELFF
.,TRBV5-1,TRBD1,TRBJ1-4,TGCGCCAGCAGACGCGACAGGGTCGGCGGTGAAAAACTGTTTTTT,CASRRDRVGGEKLFF
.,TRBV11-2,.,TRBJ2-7,TGTGCCAGCAGCTTAGCGGTTCATTCCTACGAGCAGTACTTC,CASSLAVHSYEQYF
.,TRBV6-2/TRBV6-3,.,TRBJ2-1,TGTGCCAGCATGCTAGGAACTGAGCAGTTCTTC,CASMLGTEQFF
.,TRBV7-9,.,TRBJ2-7,TGTGCCAGCAGCGACGGACTATTAAGCTCCTACGAGCAGTACTTC,CASSDGLLSSYEQYF
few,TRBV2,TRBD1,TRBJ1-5,TGTGCCAGCAGCGAGACCCTCCAGGGGGCGAGGAGCAATCAGCCCCAGCATTTT,CASSETLQGARSNQPQHF
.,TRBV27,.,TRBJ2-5,TGTGCCAGCAGTTTAGGGCAGGTCTACAAGCAGTACTTC,CASSLGQVYKQYF
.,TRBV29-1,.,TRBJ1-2,TGCAGCGTTATAGGGGATGGCTACACCTTC,CSVIGDGYTF
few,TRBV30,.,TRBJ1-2,TGTGCCTGGAGTGTACAGGTGAACTATGGCTACACCTTC,CAWSVQVNYGYTF
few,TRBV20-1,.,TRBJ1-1,TGCAGTGCTAGGTCTACGGGAAACACTGAAGCTTTCTTT,CSARSTGNTEAFF
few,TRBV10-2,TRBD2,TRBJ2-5,TGCGCCAGCTCCTTGTCGGGACTAGCGGGGTTCGCGGAGACCCAGTACTTC,CASSLSGLAGFAETQYF
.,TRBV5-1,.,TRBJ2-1,TGCGCCAGCAGCTTTGAGGGGACCTACAATGAGCAGTTCTTC,CASSFEGTYNEQFF
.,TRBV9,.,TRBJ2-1,TGTGCCAGCAGCGTAGGGTTATTAAATGAGCAGTTCTTC,CASSVGLLNEQFF
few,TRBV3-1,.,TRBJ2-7,TGTGCCAGCAGCCAAGGGACTTACTACTACGAGCAGTACTTC,CASSQGTYYYEQYF
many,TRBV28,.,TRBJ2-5,TGTGCCAGCACTCGATGGGGGGAGACCCAGTACTTC,CASTRWGETQYF
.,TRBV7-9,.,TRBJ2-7,TGTGCCAGCAGCGCAAGTCCCCCAGGGAAAAGAGGCGAGCAGTACTTC,CASSASPPGKRGEQYF
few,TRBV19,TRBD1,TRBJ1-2,TGTGCCAGTACCACTAAGGACAGGTTCCCCTATGGCTACACCTTC,CASTTKDRFPYGYTF
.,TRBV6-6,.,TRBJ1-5,TGTGCCAGCAGTTACGGGGCCCTAAGAGATCAGCCCCAGCATTTT,CASSYGALRDQPQHF
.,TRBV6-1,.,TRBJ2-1,TGTGCCAGCAGCCCACGGTCCGACAATGAGCAGTTCTTC,CASSPRSDNEQFF
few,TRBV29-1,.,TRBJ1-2,TGCAGCGTTGAAGGGTATAACTATGGCTACACCTTC,CSVEGYNYGYTF
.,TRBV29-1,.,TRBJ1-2,TGCAGCGTTTACCCCAGCTACACCTTC,CSVYPSYTF
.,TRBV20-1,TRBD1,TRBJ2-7,TGCAGTGCCCACCCCAGGACAGGGGACTTCTACGAGCAGTACTTC,CSAHPRTGDFYEQYF
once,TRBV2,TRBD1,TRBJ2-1,TGTGCCAGCAGTGAAGACAGGGGAAGGGTGAATGAGCAGTTCTTC,CASSEDRGRVNEQFF
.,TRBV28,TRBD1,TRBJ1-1,TGTGCAGGGCGGGTGAGGGGGCTGAACACTGAAGCTTTCTTT,CAGRVRGLNTEAFF
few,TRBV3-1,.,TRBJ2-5,TGTGCCAGCAGCCAACACTTCTTCCTAGCACTATTAGAGACCCAGTACTTC,CASSQHFFLALLETQYF
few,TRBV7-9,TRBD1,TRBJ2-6,TGTGCCAGCAGCTTCGGGACAGGTATAAAAGATGGGGCCAACGTCCTGACTTTC,CASSFGTGIKDGANVLTF
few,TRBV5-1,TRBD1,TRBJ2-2,TGCGCCAGCAGCTTGGAGACAGGGGGTCTTAACGGGGAGCTGTTTTTT,CASSLETGGLNGELFF
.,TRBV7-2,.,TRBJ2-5,TGTGCCAGCAGCTTATGGCCGGATAAAGAGACCCAGTACTTC,CASSLWPDKETQYF
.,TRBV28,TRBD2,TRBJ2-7,TGTGCCAGCAGTTTCAAGGGACTAGCGGGGGACTACGAGCAGTACTTC,CASSFKGLAGDYEQYF
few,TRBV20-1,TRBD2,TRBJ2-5,TGCAGTGCTAGAGATTGGGGGACTACGACTAGCAGCCAAGAGACCCAGTACTTC,CSARDWGTTTSSQETQYF
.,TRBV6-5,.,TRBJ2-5,TGTGCCAGCAGTTACTCTTACGCCCAAGAGACCCAGTACTTC,CASSYSYAQETQYF
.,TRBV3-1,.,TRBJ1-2,TGTGCCAGCAGCCAAGACAAAAGCTATGGCTACACCTTC,CASSQDKSYGYTF
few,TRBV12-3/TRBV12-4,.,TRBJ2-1,TGTGCCAGCAGGGATGGGGGGTACTCCTACAATGAGCAGTTCTTC,CASRDGGYSYNEQFF
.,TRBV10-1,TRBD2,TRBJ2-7,TGCGCCAGCAGTCAGCTCCAGCGGGGAGGGTCCTACGAGCAGTACTTC,CASSQLQRGGSYEQYF
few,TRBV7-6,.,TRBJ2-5,TGTGCCAGCAGCCCAGCAGGAGTGGGGGAGACCCAGTACTTC,CASSPAGVGETQYF
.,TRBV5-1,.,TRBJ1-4,TGCGCCAGCAGGTTCGGCCTAAATGAAAAACTGTTTTTT,CASRFGLNEKLFF
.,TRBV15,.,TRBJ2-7,TGTGCCACCAGCAGAGATCACCTGTACTCCTACGAGCAGTACTTC,CATSRDHLYSYEQYF
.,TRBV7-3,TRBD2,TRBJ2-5,TGTGCCAGCAGCTTACCCCAAGTGCGGGGGGATTGGAAGACCCAGTACTTC,CASSLPQVRGDWKTQYF
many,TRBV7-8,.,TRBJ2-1,TGTGCCAGCAGCTTAGGGCAGGTTTATGAGCAGTTCTTC,CASSLGQVYEQFF
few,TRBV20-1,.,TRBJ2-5,TGCAGTGCTAGAGCCCGTGGCAGGGTGGAGACCCAGTACTTC,CSARARGRVETQYF
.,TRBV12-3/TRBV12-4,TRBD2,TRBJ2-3,TGTGCCAGCAGTTTATCCAGCGGGGGGACAGATACGCAATATTTT,CASSLSSGGTDTQYF
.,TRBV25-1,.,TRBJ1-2,TGTGCCAGCAGTTTTAGAAACGGCTACACCTTC,CASSFRNGYTF
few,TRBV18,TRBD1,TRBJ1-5,TGTGCCAGCTCAGAACAGGGGTCGGACCAGCCCCAGCATTTT,CASSEQGSDQPQHF
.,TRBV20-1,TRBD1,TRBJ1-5,TGCAGTGCCGGGACAGGCGATTTTTCTCAGCCCCAGCATTTT,CSAGTGDFSQPQHF
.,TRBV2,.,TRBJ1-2,TGTGCCAGCAGTTCTACAGGGATTTCTAACGGCTACACCTTC,CASSSTGISNGYTF